This passage covers 29 T cell receptor beta chains from one sample sequenced in a study of T cell responses to AZD1222 COVID-19 vaccine (dated by TCRdb to about 2021). Library preparation used the immunoSEQ multiplex PCR assay. What TCRdb holds here is the immuneACCESS table cut down to in-frame rearrangements. Part of the clones is not present; checked against another copy, under half of the missing clones reflect an unresolved V gene, and the others are unexplained. This sample has roughly 150,000 clones in its table, and 90% of those were observed once. In total, the top ten clones hold about 5.9% of the sample. The time point label, as the study defines it: about 28 days (+/-7) after the second vaccine dose. The material was peripheral blood, obtained 28 days after the second AZD1222 dose. These receptors all come from an adult who received the AZD1222 COVID-19 vaccine.

The V and J genes are TRBV28 and TRBJ1-2; tentative D call: TRBD1 (5 bases). CDR3 size: 14 residues. V was pared by 7 bases and J by 7 bases, with 19 bases between. From germline, CDR1 is MDHEN and CDR2 SYDVKM. The CDR3 DNA follows: TGTGCCAGCACCCCTCCGGAACAGACAGCTGGCTACACCTTC. Protein sequence: CASTPPEQTAGYTF.

The rearrangement uses TRBV6-2 or TRBV6-3 and TRBJ2-1; D tentatively reads TRBD1 or TRBD2 (5 bases each). Germline loops: CDR1 MNHEY, CDR2 SVGEGT. V was trimmed by 5 bases and J by 8 bases, leaving 22 bases between them. The CDR3 has 16 residues. CDR3 protein: CASSSRGRGRYYEQFF. The CDR3 bases are TGTGCCAGCAGTAGCCGGGGACGGGGAAGGTATTATGAGCAGTTCTTC.

The genes are TRBV18 and TRBJ2-1; the D gene is possibly TRBD2 (6 bases). Germline values: CDR1 KGHSH, CDR2 LQKENI. CDR3 length: 15 amino acids. V was clipped by 3 bases and J by 3 bases, with 12 bases between them. The CDR3: CASSPGTVLYNEQFF. CDR3 in DNA: TGTGCCAGCTCACCCGGGACTGTCCTCTACAATGAGCAGTTCTTC.

V is TRBV2 and J is TRBJ2-5; tentatively, D is TRBD1 (8 bases). The CDR3 length is 15 residues. CDR1 and CDR2 (germline): SNHLY, FYNNEI. Trimming left V 4 bases short and J 4 bases short, with 16 bases between. Here the CDR3 reads CASSVTGGVGETQYF. CDR3 in DNA: TGTGCCAGCAGTGTAACAGGGGGGGTTGGAGAGACCCAGTACTTC.

This clone was detected only once. V and J are TRBV7-8 and TRBJ1-5; D not resolved. CDR1 and CDR2 from the germline V gene are SGHVS and FQNEAQ. The CDR3 is made up of 14 amino acids. V was pared by 3 bases and J by 7 bases, with 13 bases between. The CDR3: CASSFEGFKQPQHF. CDR3 in DNA: TGTGCCAGCAGCTTCGAAGGCTTTAAGCAGCCCCAGCATTTT.

This clone was seen only a few times. The V and J genes are TRBV7-2 and TRBJ2-7, with 8 bases identical to TRBD2. CDR1 and CDR2 from the germline V gene are SGHTA and FQGNSA. This CDR3 region has 17 residues. V trimming: 4 bases; J trimming: 3 bases; junction bases outside the gene matches: 14. DNA of the CDR3: TGTGCCAGCAGCTCCCCCGCGAGGGGGACTAGTTACTACGAGCAGTACTTC. Amino acid sequence: CASSSPARGTSYYEQYF. Looking up the rest from reference TRBV7-2 and TRBJ2-7 gives the full variable domain: GAGVSQSPSNKVTEKGKDVELRCDPISGHTALYWYRQSLGQGLEFLIYFQGNSAPDKSGLPSDRFSAERTGGSVSTLTIQRTQQEDSAVYLCASSSPARGTSYYEQYFGPGTRLTVT.

This chain joins TRBV5-1 and TRBJ1-2; D not certain. From germline, CDR1 is SGHRS and CDR2 YFSETQ. Trimming took off 1 base at V and 4 bases at J, with 5 bases between the two ends. There are 12 residues in the CDR3. CDR3 nucleotide sequence: TGCGCCAGCAGCTTGCCCCCCTATGGCTACACCTTC. It specifies CASSLPPYGYTF.

The chain is built from TRBV6-2 or TRBV6-3 and TRBJ2-6, with a tentative D call TRBD1 (5 bases). The CDR3 spans 17 residues. V lost 4 bases and J 0 bases, leaving 13 bases between the germline ends. Germline V gene lookup returns CDR1 MNHEY and CDR2 SVGEGT. CDR3 protein: CASSFSQGYSGANVLTF. CDR3 in DNA: TGTGCCAGCAGTTTTTCCCAGGGTTACTCTGGGGCCAACGTCCTGACTTTC.

CDR3 sequence reads: CASSTPGTSAREQYF. The CDR3 DNA sequence: TGTGCCAGCAGCACACCCGGGACTAGCGCACGCGAGCAGTACTTC. This chain connects TRBV4-2 to TRBJ2-7; 10 positions match TRBD2. V dropped 5 bases and J dropped 6; count of bases not matched to a gene: 10. The CDR3 spans 15 residues. Per germline, CDR1 LGHNA and CDR2 YNFKEQ.

This clone occurred once. This chain links TRBV5-1 with TRBJ2-2; tentative D call: TRBD1 (7 bases). Germline-derived CDR1 and CDR2 are SGHRS and YFSETQ. V lost 4 bases and J lost 4, with 17 bases in between. The CDR3 is 16 residues long. CDR3 bases: TGCGCCAGCAGCCCGAGGGCAGGGGGGCTCACCGGGGAGCTGTTTTTT. It codes for CASSPRAGGLTGELFF. Based on the CDR3 plus reference TRBV5-1 and TRBJ2-2, the full variable domain is KAGVTQTPRYLIKTRGQQVTLSCSPISGHRSVSWYQQTPGQGLQFLFEYFSETQRNKGNFPGRFSGRQFSNSRSEMNVSTLELGDSALYLCASSPRAGGLTGELFFGEGSRLTVL.

This chain uses TRBV11-2 with TRBJ2-1, with 8 nucleotides matching TRBD2. CDR3 size: 18 residues. Unmatched junction bases numbered 20, after V lost 5 bases and J lost 8 bases. The germline V gene has CDR1 SGHAT and CDR2 FQNNGV. CDR3 nucleotides: TGTGCCAGCAGCGCCCAGGCGGGAGGCCGCCCCGAGGTTGATGAGCAGTTCTTC. Its protein is CASSAQAGGRPEVDEQFF.

The chain employs TRBV28 and TRBJ2-7; D might be TRBD1 (7 bases). This CDR3 has 13 residues. V was pared by 8 bases and J by 5 bases, with 16 bases between. From germline, CDR1 is MDHEN and CDR2 SYDVKM. For the CDR3, the DNA is TGTGCCAGCGGAGGGACAGCTGGGAACGAGCAGTACTTC. Protein: CASGGTAGNEQYF. The variable domain in full, completed from reference TRBV28 and TRBJ2-7, reads DVKVTQSSRYLVKRTGEKVFLECVQDMDHENMFWYRQDPGLGLRLIYFSYDVKMKEKGDIPEGYSVSREKKERFSLILESASTNQTSMYLCASGGTAGNEQYFGPGTRLTVT.

This chain joins TRBV7-9 and TRBJ2-1; TRBD2 matches 11 bases. The trim removed 0 bases at V and 3 bases at J, leaving 7 bases unmatched. CDR3 size: 18 residues. Germline V gives CDR1 SEHNR, CDR2 FQNEAQ (reference sequence). The CDR3 DNA sequence: TGTGCCAGCAGCTTAGCGAGACTAGCGGGACCCCTCTACAATGAGCAGTTCTTC. It specifies CASSLARLAGPLYNEQFF.

This clone was counted once. The chain employs TRBV11-3 and TRBJ2-5; D may be TRBD2 (5 bases). CDR1 is SGHNT and CDR2 is YENEEA in the germline V gene. CDR3 length: 13 residues. Trimming removed 2 bases at V and 2 bases at J, with 6 bases between. In nucleotides, the CDR3 is TGTGCCAGCAGCTTAAGGGAGCAAGAGACCCAGTACTTC. This codes for CASSLREQETQYF.

CDR3 coding DNA: TGTGCCAGTAGTATTGGCAGACGGCACACAGATACGCAGTATTTT. It codes for CASSIGRRHTDTQYF. This chain joins TRBV19 and TRBJ2-3, with D unclear. The germline V gene encodes CDR1 LNHDA and CDR2 SQIVND (reference sequence). The CDR3 totals 15 residues. V was clipped by 3 bases and J by 2 bases, with 12 bases between them.

DNA of the CDR3: TGTGCCAGCAGTCTCCCAAGCGCAGGTCCCAATCAGCCCCAGCATTTT. As protein: CASSLPSAGPNQPQHF. The rearrangement uses TRBV28 and TRBJ1-5; D gene ambiguous. CDR3 length: 16 residues. V gave up 5 bases and J gave up 3 bases, with 17 bases separating them. The germline gives CDR1 MDHEN, CDR2 SYDVKM.

The chain uses TRBV3-1 (or the pseudogene TRBV3-2) and TRBJ2-1, with 11 nucleotides matching TRBD2. Germline CDR1 LGHDT, CDR2 YNNKEL (reference sequence). The CDR3 runs to 16 residues. Trimming at V came to 0 bases and at J to 6 bases, leaving 4 bases not matched to a gene. CDR3 protein: CASSQDFSGGVNEQFF. CDR3 coding DNA: TGTGCCAGCAGCCAAGATTTTAGCGGGGGGGTCAATGAGCAGTTCTTC.

J is TRBJ1-3 and V is TRBV6-5, with D perhaps matching TRBD1 (5 bases). V was pared by 0 bases and J by 0 bases, with 9 bases between. In germline, CDR1 is MNHEY, CDR2 SVGAGI. This CDR3 has 16 residues. CDR3 amino acids: CASSYSGGVSGNTIYF. CDR3 bases: TGTGCCAGCAGTTACTCGGGGGGTGTCTCTGGAAACACCATATATTTT.

For this clone: The same CDR3 arises from other DNA sequences in this sample as well. This chain uses TRBV11-3 with TRBJ1-3; D is ambiguous. This CDR3 has 14 residues. Trimming took 5 bases from V and 0 from J, leaving 8 bases between them. Germline CDR1 SGHNT, CDR2 YENEEA. The CDR3, as DNA: TGTGCCAGCAGCCTTGGGAACTCTGGAAACACCATATATTTT. Residues: CASSLGNSGNTIYF.

This chain uses TRBV19 with TRBJ1-5; D gene uncertain. The CDR3 runs 14 residues. The germline V gene has CDR1 LNHDA and CDR2 SQIVND (reference sequence). Trimming cost V 5 bases and J 5 bases, with 13 bases left between them. In DNA form, the CDR3 reads TGTGCCAGTAGTTCTGTGGGGAGACATCAGCCCCAGCATTTT. Encoded protein: CASSSVGRHQPQHF.

This chain connects TRBV19 to TRBJ2-5, with TRBD2 matching 8 bases. Trimming at V came to 6 bases and at J to 3 bases, leaving 6 bases not matched to a gene. There are 14 residues in the CDR3. Looked up from germline, CDR1 is LNHDA and CDR2 is SQIVND (reference sequence). CDR3 sequence: CASSDGLAEETQYF. In DNA form, the CDR3 reads TGTGCCAGTAGCGATGGACTAGCTGAAGAGACCCAGTACTTC.

The chain couples TRBV29-1 to TRBJ2-5; D ambiguous. This CDR3 is 13 amino acids long. CDR1 SQVTM and CDR2 ANQGSEA come from the germline V gene. The ends were cut back, 3 bases at V and 0 bases at J, with 8 bases in the middle. As DNA, the CDR3 is TGCAGCGTTGACGTTGGGGACCAAGAGACCCAGTACTTC. It is translated as CSVDVGDQETQYF.

The chain is built from TRBV30 and TRBJ1-2; maybe TRBD1 (5 bases). CDR3 length equals 14 residues. The germline CDR1 and CDR2 sequences are GTSNPN and SVGIG (reference sequence). V lost 0 bases and J lost 4, with 12 bases in between. The CDR3 region has the DNA TGTGCCTGGAGTGTCTTTGGGGCGCTCTATGGCTACACCTTC. Its protein is CAWSVFGALYGYTF.

This CDR3 is CASSLGLTYEQYF. CDR3 sequence (DNA): TGCGCCAGCAGCTTGGGACTGACCTACGAGCAGTACTTC. V is TRBV5-1 and J is TRBJ2-7; no clear D gene. CDR3 length equals 13 residues. CDR1 and CDR2 (germline): SGHRS, YFSETQ. Trimming stripped 0 bases from V and 2 bases from J, with 6 bases between.

The chain links TRBV6-5 to TRBJ1-5; unclear D gene. Germline V gene data show CDR1 as MNHEY and CDR2 as SVGAGI. V dropped 6 bases and J dropped 4 bases, with 10 bases sitting between them. This CDR3 has 13 amino acids. This CDR3 is CASRITANQPQHF. Here the CDR3 DNA reads TGTGCCAGCAGGATAACAGCAAATCAGCCCCAGCATTTT.

The chain recombines TRBV18 with TRBJ1-2, with D unclear. This CDR3 has 13 residues. The V gene lost 0 bases and the J gene lost 3 bases, with 5 bases spanning the gap. Germline lookup yields CDR1 KGHSH and CDR2 LQKENI. Written as DNA, the CDR3 is TGTGCCAGCTCACCACCGCTAGACTATGGCTACACCTTC. Amino acid sequence: CASSPPLDYGYTF. Using reference TRBV18 and TRBJ1-2 for the parts outside the CDR3, the full variable domain is NAGVMQNPRHLVRRRGQEARLRCSPMKGHSHVYWYRQLPEEGLKFMVYLQKENIIDESGMPKERFSAEFPKEGPSILRIQQVVRGDSAAYFCASSPPLDYGYTFGSGTRLTVV.

V gene TRBV28 combines with J gene TRBJ2-2; 7 nucleotides align to TRBD1. V dropped 4 bases and J dropped 4; count of bases not matched to a gene: 3. CDR3 length: 14 residues. The germline CDR1 and CDR2 sequences are MDHEN and SYDVKM. The CDR3 loop reads CASSWTGLTGELFF. CDR3 nucleotides: TGTGCCAGCAGTTGGACAGGACTCACCGGGGAGCTGTTTTTT.

The chain joins TRBV4-3 to TRBJ2-7, with 7 bases identical to TRBD2. Germline V gene data show CDR1 as LGHNA and CDR2 as YSLEER. After removal of 0 bases from V and 4 bases from J, the junction contained 9 bases not matched to a gene. The CDR3 is made up of 16 amino acids. CDR3 loop: CASSQEYSGGSYEQYF. Written as DNA, the CDR3 is TGCGCCAGCAGCCAAGAATACTCGGGAGGATCATACGAGCAGTACTTC.

The CDR3 reads CASSQEREDNEQYF. CDR3 sequence (DNA): TGCGCCAGCAGCCAAGAACGGGAGGATAACGAGCAGTACTTC. This chain links TRBV4-3 with TRBJ2-7; 7 nucleotides align to TRBD2. Germline V CDR1 and CDR2: LGHNA, YSLEER. The CDR3 covers 14 residues. Losses at the gene ends were 0 bases for V and 5 bases for J; bases not matched to a gene: 4.